The 13 T cell receptor beta chains in this list originate from one sample, sequenced in a study of Ad26.COV2.S vaccination and SARS-CoV-2 variants listed by TCRdb under 2021. The sample's treatment or condition label, in plain terms: about 20 received Ad26.COV2.S at low or high dose, single or two shots; several received placebo; per-sample allocation not given. Repertoires of vaccine and placebo recipients were sequenced from samples taken on day 63 after the first injection. Library preparation used the immunoSEQ multiplex PCR assay. Entries here come from immuneACCESS through TCRdb and include only in-frame sequences with V and J called. Some clones fail to appear in such tables; in the studies checked, an unresolved V gene covers under half of the shortfall, and the cause of the remainder is unknown. The sample data list about 350,000 clones, and about 85% of these were observed just once. Together, the top ten hold about 3.3% of the sample.

The sample in question was peripheral blood, obtained in a trial of Ad26.COV2.S vaccine versus placebo. These receptors were obtained from a person aged 18-65 years who received the Ad26.COV2.S COVID-19 vaccine or a placebo.

V and J are TRBV5-1 and TRBJ1-4; 11 bases match TRBD1. V trimming: 0 bases; J trimming: 7 bases; junction bases outside the gene matches: 5. The CDR3 consists of 16 residues. Germline assignment: CDR1 SGHRS and CDR2 YFSETQ. The CDR3 region is CASSLGRTGGSEKLFF. The DNA for the CDR3 is TGCGCCAGCAGCTTGGGCCGGACAGGGGGCAGTGAAAAACTGTTTTTT.

In this sample, this clone turned up once. The J gene is TRBJ2-4, the V gene TRBV30; D may be TRBD2 (7 bases). The length of the CDR3 is 16 residues. CDR1 GTSNPN and CDR2 SVGIG come from the germline V gene (reference sequence). The V gene lost 7 bases and the J gene lost 0 bases, with 19 bases spanning the gap. The CDR3 coding sequence is TGTGCCTCGGGGGGCGGACAGAGCTTAGCCAAAAACATTCAGTACTTC. Amino acid sequence: CASGGGQSLAKNIQYF.

The V gene is TRBV3-1 (or the pseudogene TRBV3-2), the J gene TRBJ2-3; 10 bases are a match to TRBD2. The CDR3 length is 16 residues. Germline lookup yields CDR1 LGHDT and CDR2 YNNKEL (reference sequence). After removal of 4 bases from V and 0 bases from J, the junction contained 4 bases not matched to a gene. The DNA of the CDR3 is TGTGCCAGCAGCCCAGGACTAGCGGCTAGCACAGATACGCAGTATTTT. This codes for CASSPGLAASTDTQYF.

This chain links TRBV9 with TRBJ2-2, with D perhaps matching TRBD2 (6 bases). Trimming shortened V by 0 bases and J by 5 bases, and 11 bases separated the two germline ends. The CDR3 runs 15 residues. Germline assignment: CDR1 SGDLS and CDR2 YYNGEE. The CDR3 loop reads CASSVVGGVTGELFF. In DNA form, the CDR3 reads TGTGCCAGCAGCGTAGTCGGAGGGGTTACCGGGGAGCTGTTTTTT.

The chain has TRBV29-1 and TRBJ1-1; TRBD1 might be the D (5 bases). V was pared by 4 bases and J by 6 bases, with 15 bases between. The germline gives CDR1 SQVTM, CDR2 ANQGSEA. CDR3 length equals 13 residues. The CDR3 spells CSVGQRLKAEAFF. The CDR3 coding sequence is TGCAGCGTTGGACAGCGCTTAAAGGCTGAAGCTTTCTTT.

This clone has only a few counts. V gene TRBV7-6 combines with J gene TRBJ2-2; D gene ambiguous. The CDR3 runs 13 residues. Germline assignment: CDR1 SGHVS and CDR2 FNYEAQ. Trimming took off 5 bases at V and 6 bases at J, with 10 bases between the two ends. The CDR3 DNA follows: TGTGCCAGCAGCCCGAGACCCGCCGGGGAGCTGTTTTTT. Protein product: CASSPRPAGELFF.

The V call is TRBV3-1 (or the pseudogene TRBV3-2), the J call TRBJ2-2; 8 positions match TRBD2. Germline-derived CDR1 and CDR2 are LGHDT and YNNKEL (reference sequence). The CDR3 totals 16 residues. V lost 3 bases and J lost 6; bases outside the gene matches: 9. CDR3 bases: TGTGCCAGCAGCCAGACTCGCGGGAGGTTGGCCGGGGAGCTGTTTTTT. As protein: CASSQTRGRLAGELFF.

The rearrangement links TRBV3-1 (or the pseudogene TRBV3-2) to TRBJ2-5; unclear D gene. Germline-derived CDR1 and CDR2 are LGHDT and YNNKEL (reference sequence). V dropped 0 bases and J dropped 7 bases, with 6 bases sitting between them. The CDR3 length is 12 residues. The CDR3 reads CASSQDLGTQYF. The CDR3 DNA reads TGTGCCAGCAGCCAAGATCTTGGGACCCAGTACTTC.

The chain links TRBV5-4 to TRBJ2-5; the D call may be TRBD1 or TRBD2 (5 bases each). The CDR3 contains 15 residues. The V and J ends lost 1 base and 3 bases respectively, with 13 bases between them. Germline CDR1 SGHNT, CDR2 YYREEE (reference sequence). CDR3 region: CASSLSGTPKETQYF. The CDR3 DNA follows: TGTGCCAGCAGCTTGTCCGGGACGCCCAAAGAGACCCAGTACTTC.

The chain combines TRBV5-4 with TRBJ2-1; D might be TRBD2 (5 bases). The CDR3 is 14 residues long. The V end lost 0 bases, the J end lost 3 bases, and 7 bases lay between the germline ends. Germline CDR1 and CDR2: SGHNT and YYREEE (reference sequence). This chain's CDR3 is CASSLVGVYNEQFF. Written as DNA, the CDR3 is TGTGCCAGCAGCTTGGTGGGAGTCTACAATGAGCAGTTCTTC.

This clone was counted only a few times. V and J are TRBV2 and TRBJ1-2; the D gene is possibly TRBD1 (5 bases). V lost 1 base to trimming and J lost 4 bases, with 13 bases between them. In germline, CDR1 is SNHLY, CDR2 FYNNEI. The CDR3 has 15 residues. CDR3 nucleotides: TGTGCCAGCAGTGAAGGTCCCCCAGGGACCTATGGCTACACCTTC. This gives the protein CASSEGPPGTYGYTF.

V gene TRBV7-6 combines with J gene TRBJ2-3, with D perhaps matching TRBD1 or TRBD2 (5 bases each). CDR3 size: 16 residues. The germline V and J ends were trimmed by 5 bases and 6 bases, with 21 bases remaining between them. CDR1 and CDR2 (germline): SGHVS, FNYEAQ. CDR3 sequence reads: CASSPRWDQNGDTQYF. The CDR3 DNA follows: TGTGCCAGCAGCCCCCGCTGGGACCAAAATGGGGATACGCAGTATTTT.

This clone was seen ten or more times. This rearrangement joins TRBV29-1 to TRBJ1-1, with a possible D match to TRBD1 (6 bases). V dropped 3 bases and J dropped 3 bases, with 8 bases sitting between them. The CDR3 extends over 12 amino acids. CDR1 and CDR2 (germline): SQVTM, ANQGSEA. The CDR3 protein is CSVERGDTEAFF. Written as DNA, the CDR3 is TGCAGCGTTGAGAGGGGGGACACTGAAGCTTTCTTT.